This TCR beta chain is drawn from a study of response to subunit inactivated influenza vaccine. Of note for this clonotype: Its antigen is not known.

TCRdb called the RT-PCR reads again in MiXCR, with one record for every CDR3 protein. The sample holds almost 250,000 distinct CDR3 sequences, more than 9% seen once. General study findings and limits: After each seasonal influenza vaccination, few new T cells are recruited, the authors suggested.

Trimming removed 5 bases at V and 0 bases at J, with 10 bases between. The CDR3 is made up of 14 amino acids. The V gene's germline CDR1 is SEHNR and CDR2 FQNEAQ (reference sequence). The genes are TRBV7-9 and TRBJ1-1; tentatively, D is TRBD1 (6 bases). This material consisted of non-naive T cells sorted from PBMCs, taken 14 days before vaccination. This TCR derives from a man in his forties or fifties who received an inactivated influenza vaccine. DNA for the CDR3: TGTGCCAGCAGCGCGGACAGTTTGAACACTGAAGCTTTCTTT. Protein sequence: CASSADSLNTEAFF.